The rows below give T cell receptor beta chains drawn from one sample of a study of blood T cell repertoires in COVID-19. Sequencing used immunoSEQ multiplex PCR; TCRdb keeps in-frame clones, though not all of them. There are about 300,000 clones in the sample; nearly 90% occur only once, and 1.5% to 2% lies in the top ten. Material: peripheral blood. The receptors were gathered from a woman in her 30s with COVID-19, enrolled during active disease. Each CDR3 is given without its conserved first and last residue.

J gene,V gene,CDR3 protein
TRBJ2-7,TRBV2,ASSEETGSEQY
TRBJ1-6,TRBV5-6,ASSLRDRNSPLH
TRBJ2-7,TRBV2,ASSEAASVVLVYEQY
TRBJ1-2,TRBV9,ASSVAGGAYGYT
TRBJ1-4,TRBV19,ASNLGTGVEKLF
TRBJ1-2,TRBV6-6,ASSLRADQGLGGYT
TRBJ1-2,TRBV11-2,ASSLAGTGGFSYGYT
TRBJ2-7,TRBV6-5,ASTNSGGGHEQY
TRBJ2-7,TRBV5-5,ASSLGGAEQY
TRBJ2-2,TRBV18,ASSPEPNTGELF
TRBJ1-4,TRBV7-9,ASSLVVGSNEKLF
TRBJ2-1,TRBV11-2,ASSLIGHLSSYNEQF
TRBJ1-2,TRBV6-5,ASSYSGTPYGYT
TRBJ1-4,TRBV14,ASSQVFLRKLF
TRBJ1-2,TRBV6-5,ASSWQGGGYT
TRBJ2-7,TRBV19,ASSKGRRSYEQY
TRBJ1-1,TRBV10-2,ASSDRNTEAF
TRBJ1-1,TRBV2,ASRTNENTEAF
TRBJ2-7,TRBV5-1,ASSRTGTGVYEQY
TRBJ1-1,TRBV19,ASKAGRGRAGNTEAF
TRBJ2-3,TRBV18,ASSPTGGQDTQY
TRBJ1-3,TRBV6-6,ASSYQDRSQGNTIY
TRBJ2-3,TRBV5-5,ASSSLVLAGRDTQY
TRBJ2-3,TRBV7-9,ASSFRLAADTQY
TRBJ1-1,TRBV5-1,ASAYGTDFEAF
TRBJ1-1,TRBV6-5,ASSRKRQAAEAF
TRBJ1-5,TRBV7-9,ASSLGSGQPPQH
TRBJ1-2,TRBV28,ASSFRGQGYGYT
TRBJ2-5,TRBV7-7,ASSLYRTGQETQY
TRBJ2-5,TRBV5-4,ASSSLPPDRPGETQY
TRBJ1-5,TRBV19,ATRQGGRSNQPQH
TRBJ1-4,TRBV7-9,ASTKGGTVTANEKLF